This T cell receptor (beta chain) appears in the sequencing data of a study of shared T cell receptors in the human thymus. The repertoire was sequenced with immunoSEQ multiplex PCR; TCRdb's copy has only in-frame clones and lacks some. This sample has approximately 490,000 clones, with 78% found just once. V lost 2 bases and J lost 0; bases outside the gene matches: 3. This CDR3 comprises 16 residues. Germline V gene sequence: CDR1 SGHDN, CDR2 FVKESK. The data were also submitted as part of a second study, on human thymus T cells. As reported in that work: The people who donated were healthy Finnish babies having corrective surgery for congenital heart defects. The thymus was resected at corrective cardiac surgery. Thymic repertoires of unrelated individuals were reported in related research to overlap highly.

This receptor was identified in a boy under two years old with a congenital heart defect. Input material: thymocytes. J is TRBJ2-5 and V is TRBV14, with 10 nucleotides matching TRBD1. Written as DNA, the CDR3 is TGTGCCAGCAGCCAAATTGGGACAGGGGACCAAGAGACCCAGTACTTC. Translation: CASSQIGTGDQETQYF. The full variable domain, rest sourced from reference TRBV14 and TRBJ2-5, is EAGVTQFPSHSVIEKGQTVTLRCDPISGHDNLYWYRRVMGKEIKFLLHFVKESKQDESGMPNNRFLAERTGGTYSTLKVQPAELEDSGVYFCASSQIGTGDQETQYFGPGTRLLVL.